This is a list of T cell receptor beta chains from one sample in a study of human T cells and chemical hapten exposure. TCRdb analysed the RACE reads with MiXCR anew, one entry per CDR3 protein. The profile covers nearly 95,000 distinct CDR3 sequences, with 9.5% to 12% appearing a single time and over 2% taken by the ten largest. This specimen was whole blood, taken in connection with sensitization to the hapten diphenylcyclopropenone (DPC). The receptors derive from a man between 35 and 55 years old with alopecia areata. Some clones in this sample may be carry-over from other donors' samples. Each CDR3 is given with its conserved first and last residue. The D gene is left open where the match is weak. Only some rows state a clone size, as once, few, many or a class for expanded clones.

abundance	v_gene	j_gene	d_gene	CDR3aa	CDR3nt
.	TRBV30	TRBJ1-4	.	CAWSEPNEKLFF	TGTGCCTGGAGTGAGCCTAACGAAAAACTGTTTTTT
.	TRBV6-2/TRBV6-3	TRBJ2-2	.	CASSSYLTGWNTGELFF	TGTGCCAGCAGTTCTTATCTAACAGGGTGGAACACCGGGGAGCTGTTTTTT
few	TRBV7-6	TRBJ2-7	TRBD2	CASSVGGKGLADAYEQYF	TGTGCCAGCAGTGTCGGGGGAAAGGGACTAGCGGACGCCTACGAGCAGTACTTC
many	TRBV20-1	TRBJ1-5	.	CSASQYRGPNQPQHF	TGCAGTGCTAGCCAATACCGGGGCCCTAATCAGCCCCAGCATTTT
.	TRBV9	TRBJ2-7	TRBD2	CASSRRLAGDEQYF	TGTGCCAGCAGCCGTCGACTAGCGGGAGACGAGCAGTACTTC
few	TRBV7-2	TRBJ2-5	TRBD2	CASSLARGFAGGPQETQYF	TGTGCCAGCAGCTTAGCGCGGGGGTTCGCGGGAGGTCCCCAAGAGACCCAGTACTTC
.	TRBV12-3/TRBV12-4	TRBJ2-2	.	CASSLSGGTGELFF	TGTGCCAGCAGTTTAAGTGGGGGCACCGGGGAGCTGTTTTTT
.	TRBV29-1	TRBJ1-2	.	CSVVPPAGDYGYTF	TGCAGCGTTGTTCCCCCCGCAGGGGACTATGGCTACACCTTC
few	TRBV20-1	TRBJ1-5	.	CSARGVRGDAGNQPQHF	TGCAGTGCTAGAGGGGTAAGAGGGGATGCTGGTAATCAGCCCCAGCATTTT
few	TRBV30	TRBJ2-3	.	CAWRVWADTQYF	TGTGCCTGGAGGGTATGGGCAGATACGCAGTATTTT
.	TRBV4-3	TRBJ1-1	.	CASSQVYRGANTEAFF	TGCGCCAGCAGCCAAGTTTATCGGGGAGCGAACACTGAAGCTTTCTTT
.	TRBV12-3/TRBV12-4	TRBJ2-4	.	CASSLGLGEAKNIQYF	TGTGCCAGCAGTTTAGGGTTAGGAGAGGCCAAAAACATTCAGTACTTC
few	TRBV5-1	TRBJ1-5	.	CASSLIGADNQPQHF	TGCGCCAGCAGCTTGATCGGGGCCGACAATCAGCCCCAGCATTTT
many	TRBV6-2/TRBV6-3	TRBJ1-1	.	CASSFDLDSRSVMNTEAFF	TGTGCCAGCAGTTTCGATTTAGACAGCCGATCCGTCATGAACACTGAAGCTTTCTTT
many	TRBV29-1	TRBJ2-3	.	CSVLSGATDTQYF	TGCAGCGTTCTTAGCGGAGCCACAGATACGCAGTATTTT
.	TRBV6-5	TRBJ2-3	.	CASSSPTDTQYF	TGTGCCAGCAGTTCCCCGACAGATACGCAGTATTTT
many	TRBV2	TRBJ1-4	.	CASSLVPETATNEKLFF	TGTGCCAGCAGTTTGGTGCCAGAGACGGCAACTAATGAAAAACTGTTTTTT
few	TRBV7-9	TRBJ1-4	TRBD1	CASSPAGTGRKVVSEKLFF	TGTGCCAGCAGCCCAGCCGGGACAGGTCGCAAGGTCGTTAGCGAAAAACTGTTTTTT
many	TRBV29-1	TRBJ2-5	TRBD2	CSVVLAATQETQYF	TGCAGCGTTGTACTAGCGGCGACTCAAGAGACCCAGTACTTC
.	TRBV11-1	TRBJ2-3	TRBD2	CASSLSGFPDTQYF	TGTGCCAGCAGCCTTAGCGGGTTCCCAGATACGCAGTATTTT
many	TRBV6-2/TRBV6-3	TRBJ1-1	.	CASSYGLLEAFF	TGTGCCAGCAGTTACGGTCTTCTTGAAGCTTTCTTT
many	TRBV10-3	TRBJ1-2	.	CAISEGTAASGYTF	TGTGCCATCAGTGAAGGAACGGCCGCCAGTGGCTACACCTTC
few	TRBV24-1	TRBJ2-1	.	CATSDTDGSRYNEQFF	TGTGCCACCAGTGATACGGACGGAAGCCGCTACAATGAGCAGTTCTTC
.	TRBV7-9	TRBJ2-3	.	CASSFIQGLWVTDTQYF	TGTGCCAGCAGCTTTATTCAGGGGCTGTGGGTCACAGATACGCAGTATTTT
.	TRBV27	TRBJ2-6	.	CASSFYESGANVLTF	TGTGCCAGCAGTTTTTATGAGTCTGGGGCCAACGTCCTGACTTTC
few	TRBV3-1	TRBJ2-3	.	CASTSGRGVADTQYF	TGTGCCAGCACGTCGGGAAGAGGGGTCGCAGATACGCAGTATTTT
many	TRBV2	TRBJ2-3	.	CASRMGGDTQYF	TGTGCCAGCCGAATGGGTGGAGATACGCAGTATTTT
.	TRBV6-5	TRBJ2-1	TRBD2	CASSYRPSGGGVRNEQFF	TGTGCCAGCAGTTACCGGCCTAGCGGGGGAGGGGTACGGAATGAGCAGTTCTTC
many	TRBV12-3/TRBV12-4	TRBJ1-4	.	CASSLSTRRRVNEKLFF	TGTGCCAGCAGTTTATCAACCAGGAGGAGAGTTAATGAAAAACTGTTTTTT
.	TRBV5-6	TRBJ1-2	.	CASSLGGALGDGYTF	TGTGCCAGCAGCCTAGGAGGCGCGCTAGGCGATGGCTACACCTTC
.	TRBV29-1	TRBJ2-1	.	CSVTGRSSYNEQFF	TGCAGCGTTACGGGGAGGAGCTCCTACAATGAGCAGTTCTTC
.	TRBV27	TRBJ2-3	.	CASSLFRAAGTDTQYF	TGTGCCAGCAGTTTATTCAGGGCCGCGGGCACAGATACGCAGTATTTT
.	TRBV7-2	TRBJ2-3	TRBD2	CASSLQRGRATDTQYF	TGTGCCAGCAGCTTACAACGCGGGAGAGCCACAGATACGCAGTATTTT
.	TRBV4-1	TRBJ1-1	TRBD1	CASSPMTGDLNTEAFF	TGCGCCAGCAGCCCTATGACAGGGGACCTGAACACTGAAGCTTTCTTT
few	TRBV6-2/TRBV6-3	TRBJ2-1	.	CASTVGGLINEQFF	TGTGCCAGCACTGTTGGGGGGCTAATCAATGAGCAGTTCTTC
many	TRBV6-6	TRBJ2-7	.	CASSYGRGSVEQYF	TGTGCCAGCAGTTATGGACGGGGCTCCGTCGAGCAGTACTTC
medium-sized	TRBV28	TRBJ2-5	.	CASGAMTGSRWEETQYF	TGTGCCAGCGGTGCTATGACCGGGAGCCGGTGGGAAGAGACCCAGTACTTC
few	TRBV29-1	TRBJ2-6	.	CSVGGTGDLFSGANVLTF	TGCAGCGTTGGAGGTACAGGGGACTTGTTCTCTGGGGCCAACGTCCTGACTTTC
.	TRBV21-1	TRBJ1-4	.	CASSKFLLVGVRATNEKLFF	TGTGCCAGCAGCAAATTTCTCCTCGTGGGCGTACGTGCAACTAATGAAAAACTGTTTTTT
.	TRBV10-3	TRBJ1-1	TRBD1	CAINRQGGTEAFF	TGTGCCATCAATCGGCAGGGGGGGACTGAAGCTTTCTTT
.	TRBV7-2	TRBJ2-7	TRBD1	CASSLARGTGPSYEQYF	TGTGCCAGCAGCTTAGCGCGAGGGACAGGGCCCTCCTACGAGCAGTACTTC
.	TRBV6-1	TRBJ1-2	TRBD1	CASSPQGIGLYGYTF	TGTGCCAGCAGTCCACAGGGGATTGGGCTCTATGGCTACACCTTC
.	TRBV5-1	TRBJ2-3	TRBD2	CASSGGGLAGGADTQYF	TGCGCCAGCAGCGGGGGAGGACTAGCGGGAGGAGCCGATACGCAGTATTTT
few	TRBV9	TRBJ2-2	.	CASSVNQGSGELFF	TGTGCCAGCAGCGTTAACCAGGGGAGCGGGGAGCTGTTTTTT
few	TRBV6-2/TRBV6-3	TRBJ2-7	TRBD1	CASTDPRPGQFHEQYF	TGTGCCAGCACCGACCCCCGCCCGGGACAGTTCCACGAGCAGTACTTC
medium-sized	TRBV12-3/TRBV12-4	TRBJ2-7	TRBD1	CASSLEAGGSYEQYF	TGTGCCAGCAGTTTAGAGGCAGGGGGCTCCTACGAGCAGTACTTC
few	TRBV13	TRBJ1-2	TRBD1	CASSTRDRELLGGYTF	TGTGCCAGCAGCACCCGGGACAGGGAGCTTTTGGGTGGCTACACCTTC
.	TRBV20-1	TRBJ1-2	TRBD1	CSARTGRSGYTF	TGCAGTGCTCGGACAGGTCGTTCCGGCTACACCTTC
.	TRBV7-2	TRBJ1-1	.	CASSYLTEAFF	TGTGCCAGCAGCTATCTCACTGAAGCTTTCTTT
.	TRBV29-1	TRBJ2-2	TRBD1	CSVEVSGRGRDGELFF	TGCAGCGTTGAAGTGTCGGGCAGGGGGCGGGACGGGGAGCTGTTTTTT
.	TRBV13	TRBJ1-6	.	CASSIDQGVGNSPLHF	TGTGCCAGCAGCATTGACCAGGGTGTCGGGAATTCACCCCTCCACTTT
.	TRBV6-2/TRBV6-3	TRBJ2-3	.	CASRPPRRLLRPDTQYF	TGTGCCAGCAGACCTCCCAGGCGACTTTTACGGCCAGATACGCAGTATTTT
few	TRBV12-3/TRBV12-4	TRBJ2-3	.	CASSLDGDTQYF	TGTGCCAGCAGTTTGGACGGAGATACGCAGTATTTT
.	TRBV11-2	TRBJ1-1	.	CASSSTVNTEAFF	TGTGCCAGCAGCTCGACTGTAAACACTGAAGCTTTCTTT
few	TRBV12-3/TRBV12-4	TRBJ2-1	.	CASSASREAYYNEQFF	TGTGCCAGCAGTGCCAGTCGCGAGGCTTACTACAATGAGCAGTTCTTC
.	TRBV12-3/TRBV12-4	TRBJ1-2	TRBD1	CASTLDRDYGYTF	TGTGCCAGCACCCTTGACAGGGACTATGGCTACACCTTC
few	TRBV7-9	TRBJ2-1	TRBD2	CASRTSVGTYNEQFF	TGTGCCAGCAGGACTAGCGTGGGCACCTACAATGAGCAGTTCTTC